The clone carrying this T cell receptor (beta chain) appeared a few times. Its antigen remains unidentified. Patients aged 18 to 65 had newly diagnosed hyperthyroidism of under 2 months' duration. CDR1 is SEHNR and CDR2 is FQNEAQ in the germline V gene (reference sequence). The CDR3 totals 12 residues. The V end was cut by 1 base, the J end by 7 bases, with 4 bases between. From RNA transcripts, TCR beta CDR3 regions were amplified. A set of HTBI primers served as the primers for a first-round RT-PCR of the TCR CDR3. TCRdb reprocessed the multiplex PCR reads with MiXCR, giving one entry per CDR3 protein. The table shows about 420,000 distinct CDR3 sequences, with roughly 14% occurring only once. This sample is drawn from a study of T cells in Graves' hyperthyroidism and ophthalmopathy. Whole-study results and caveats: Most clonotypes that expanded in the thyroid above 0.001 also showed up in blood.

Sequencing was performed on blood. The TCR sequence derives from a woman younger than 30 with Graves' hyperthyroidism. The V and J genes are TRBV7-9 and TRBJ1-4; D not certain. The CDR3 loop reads CASSLESEKLFF. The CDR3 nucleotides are TGTGCCAGCAGCTTAGAGAGTGAAAAACTGTTTTTT.